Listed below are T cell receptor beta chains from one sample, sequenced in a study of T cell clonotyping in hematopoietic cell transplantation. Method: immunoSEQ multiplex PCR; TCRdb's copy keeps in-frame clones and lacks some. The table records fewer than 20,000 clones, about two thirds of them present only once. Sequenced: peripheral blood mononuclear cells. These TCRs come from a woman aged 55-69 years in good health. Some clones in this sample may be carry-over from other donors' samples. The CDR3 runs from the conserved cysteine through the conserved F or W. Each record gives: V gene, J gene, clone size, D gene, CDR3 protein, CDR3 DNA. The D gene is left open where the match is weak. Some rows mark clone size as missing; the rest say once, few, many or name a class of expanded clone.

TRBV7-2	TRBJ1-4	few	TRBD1	CASSAGTGQKLFF	TGTGCCAGCAGCGCCGGGACAGGGCAAAAACTGTTTTTT
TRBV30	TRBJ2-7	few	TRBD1	CAWSMDRASYEQYF	TGTGCCTGGAGTATGGACAGGGCCTCCTACGAGCAGTACTTC
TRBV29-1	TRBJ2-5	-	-	CSVEDPAGARETQYF	TGCAGCGTTGAAGATCCGGCGGGGGCTAGAGAGACCCAGTACTTC
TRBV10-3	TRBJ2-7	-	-	CAIASDRSSYEQYF	TGTGCCATTGCTAGCGACAGGAGCTCCTACGAGCAGTACTTC
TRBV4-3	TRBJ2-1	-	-	CASSQDSGSVVQFF	TGCGCCAGCAGCCAAGATTCAGGTTCAGTGGTGCAGTTCTTC
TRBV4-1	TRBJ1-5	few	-	CASSQERALGNQPQHF	TGCGCCAGCAGCCAAGAGAGGGCCCTTGGCAATCAGCCCCAGCATTTT
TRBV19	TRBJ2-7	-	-	CASSRLLGEQYF	TGTGCCAGTAGTAGACTGCTAGGGGAGCAGTACTTC
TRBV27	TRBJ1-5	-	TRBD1	CASSGGQGKAQHF	TGTGCCAGCAGTGGGGGACAGGGGAAAGCCCAGCATTTT
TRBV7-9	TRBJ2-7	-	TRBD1	CASSFPGQGSYEQYF	TGTGCCAGCAGCTTTCCGGGACAGGGATCGTACGAGCAGTACTTC
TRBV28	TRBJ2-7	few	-	CASSRDPRKQYF	TGTGCCAGCAGCCGCGACCCCCGCAAGCAGTACTTC
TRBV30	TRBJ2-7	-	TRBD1	CAWRGGQGERTTHYEQYF	TGTGCCTGGAGAGGGGGACAGGGAGAACGGACTACTCACTACGAGCAGTACTTC
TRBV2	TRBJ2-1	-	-	CASLGGGGNEQFF	TGTGCCAGCTTAGGGGGGGGAGGCAATGAGCAGTTCTTC
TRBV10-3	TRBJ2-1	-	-	CAISAGDSGGGEQFF	TGTGCCATCAGTGCCGGGGACAGCGGGGGCGGTGAGCAGTTCTTC
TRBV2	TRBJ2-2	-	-	CASSAIANTGELFF	TGTGCCAGCAGTGCAATCGCGAACACCGGGGAGCTGTTTTTT
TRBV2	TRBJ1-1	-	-	CASSGDTEAFF	TGTGCCAGCAGTGGAGACACTGAAGCTTTCTTT
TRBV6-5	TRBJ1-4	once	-	CASSYYTNEKLFF	TGTGCCAGCAGTTACTATACTAATGAAAAACTGTTTTTT
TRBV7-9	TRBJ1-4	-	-	CASSRARDNNEKLFF	TGTGCCAGCAGCCGAGCCCGGGACAATAATGAAAAACTGTTTTTT
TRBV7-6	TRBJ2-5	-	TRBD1	CASSYWTGHQETQYF	TGTGCCAGCAGCTACTGGACAGGGCACCAAGAGACCCAGTACTTC
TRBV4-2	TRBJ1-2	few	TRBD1	CASSQELGGQGRGGYTF	TGTGCCAGCAGCCAAGAGCTGGGGGGACAGGGGCGGGGAGGCTACACCTTC
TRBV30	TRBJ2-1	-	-	CAWSVLVYEQFF	TGTGCCTGGAGTGTATTGGTCTATGAGCAGTTCTTC
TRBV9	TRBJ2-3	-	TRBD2	CASSVTSGGAGDTQYF	TGTGCCAGCAGCGTGACTAGCGGGGGGGCTGGAGATACGCAGTATTTT
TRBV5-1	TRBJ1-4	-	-	CASRDEDEKLFF	TGCGCCAGCAGAGACGAAGATGAAAAACTGTTTTTT
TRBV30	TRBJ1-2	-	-	CAWSGGHKYGYTF	TGTGCCTGGAGTGGGGGACACAAATATGGCTACACCTTC
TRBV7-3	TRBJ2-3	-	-	CASSQRGATDTQYF	TGTGCCAGCAGCCAAAGAGGTGCCACAGATACGCAGTATTTT
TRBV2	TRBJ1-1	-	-	CASATGQNTEAFF	TGTGCCAGCGCTACCGGGCAGAACACTGAAGCTTTCTTT
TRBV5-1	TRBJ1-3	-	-	CASSLGGGTEAGNTIYF	TGCGCCAGCAGCTTGGGAGGGGGGACCGAGGCTGGAAACACCATATATTTT
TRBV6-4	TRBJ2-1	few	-	CASSKGNLNNEQFF	TGTGCCAGCAGTAAGGGTAACCTGAACAATGAGCAGTTCTTC